This T cell receptor (beta chain) came from a study of Graves' ophthalmopathy and Graves' hyperthyroidism. Hyperthyroidism patients, aged 18 to 65, were newly diagnosed, under 2 months' duration. This clonotype has a count of ten or more. RNA transcripts provided the template for amplifying TCR beta CDR3 regions. First-round RT-PCR with HTBI primers preceded a second-round multiplex PCR. TCRdb reprocessed the multiplex PCR reads via MiXCR and lists one record per CDR3 protein. The sample yields approximately 380,000 distinct CDR3 sequences, 20% to 25% seen once. Sequencing was carried out using peripheral blood. This clonotype was sampled from a young woman with stable Graves' hyperthyroidism.

CDR3 region: CASSFREQETQYF. The DNA of the CDR3 is TGTGCCAGCAGCTTCCGGGAGCAAGAGACCCAGTACTTC. This chain joins TRBV7-3 and TRBJ2-5; D may be TRBD2 (6 bases). Germline V gene data show CDR1 as SGHTA and CDR2 as FQGTGA. Deletions cut 3 bases from V and 2 bases from J, with 7 bases between. This CDR3 contains 13 residues.